Described below is a single TCR beta chain sequence and its context. The germline gives CDR1 SQVTM, CDR2 ANQGSEA. The trim removed 8 bases at V and 5 bases at J, leaving 5 bases unmatched. CDR3 size: 12 residues. The data were taken from a study of blood T cell repertoires in COVID-19. Study-level background: Acute-phase and convalescent COVID-19 samples originated in the United States, Italy and Spain. In each case, the material was cDNA or gDNA derived from T cells, B-cell-depleted T cells, or PBMCs.

Original processing methods: How many nucleated cells were present was estimated from reference gene primer amplification. TCRdb's copy holds only in-frame clones and misses some; the assay was immunoSEQ multiplex PCR. The DNA was the basis for D and trimming; V, J and clone size are from that table. The sample includes around 9,000 clones, about three quarters of them seen just once. Sequenced material: peripheral blood. V gene TRBV29-1 combines with J gene TRBJ2-5, with 10 bases fitting TRBD1. The sequence was obtained from a man aged 55 to 70 with active COVID-19. The CDR3 DNA is TGCAGCATGGGACAGGGGATGGAGACCCAGTACTTC. Residues: CSMGQGMETQYF.